Each of the 17 T cell receptor beta chains below was sequenced from the same sample in a study of response to subunit inactivated influenza vaccine. TCRdb itself ran the RT-PCR reads through MiXCR, one entry per CDR3 protein. The repertoire holds a few hundred thousand distinct CDR3 sequences, with 12% to 15% as singletons. Specimen: PBMCs from blood, collected about 12 days after vaccination. The receptors here all came from a man aged 45-65 years who received an inactivated influenza vaccine.

This clonotype came up many times. The chain links TRBV5-1 to TRBJ2-3; D unclear. Per germline, CDR1 SGHRS and CDR2 YFSETQ. The CDR3 consists of 15 residues. V lost 3 bases and J 6 bases, leaving 17 bases between the germline ends. CDR3 nucleotide sequence: TGCGCCAGCAGCTCCGTCCCTTTGATTGGTGATACGCAGTATTTT. Translated, it gives CASSSVPLIGDTQYF.

This clonotype was detected only a few times. V gene TRBV5-1 combines with J gene TRBJ2-7; 9 nucleotides line up with TRBD2. The CDR3 is made up of 15 amino acids. The V gene end was trimmed by 4 bases and the J gene end by 2 bases; junction bases not matched to a gene: 7. The V gene's germline CDR1 is SGHRS and CDR2 YFSETQ. The chain's CDR3 is CASSLGLAITYEQYF. CDR3 DNA: TGCGCCAGCAGCCTAGGACTAGCGATAACCTACGAGCAGTACTTC.

This clonotype was seen a few times. The chain couples TRBV20-1 to TRBJ2-3; 9 nucleotides agree with TRBD2. This CDR3 spans 15 amino acids. V shed 5 bases and J 5 bases; nucleotides not matched to a gene: 11. Germline CDR1 reads DFQATT; CDR2 reads SNEGSKA (reference sequence). As DNA, the CDR3 is TGCAGTGCTGGGATAGCGGGGGCCCGGGGAGATACGCAGTATTTT. Translated: CSAGIAGARGDTQYF.

V is TRBV19 and J is TRBJ2-7; D gene uncertain. Per germline, CDR1 LNHDA and CDR2 SQIVND (reference sequence). Between the trimmed V and J ends, which lost 0 bases and 3 bases, there was a span of 12 bases. CDR3 size: 15 residues. CDR3 amino acids: CASSIDSREFYEQYF. The CDR3 DNA follows: TGTGCCAGTAGTATAGACTCCCGAGAGTTCTACGAGCAGTACTTC.

Ten or more counts support this clonotype. V gene TRBV6-5 combines with J gene TRBJ2-1; D gene ambiguous. This CDR3 has 12 residues. Trimming took 5 bases from V and 8 from J, leaving 10 bases between them. The germline CDR1 and CDR2 sequences are MNHEY and SVGAGI. The CDR3 DNA reads TGTGCCAGCAGTGCGGCCGGCGATGAGCAGTTCTTC. It translates to CASSAAGDEQFF.

This clonotype was seen only a few times. The rearrangement links TRBV7-8 to TRBJ2-1; 7 bases align to TRBD2. The J segment lost 3 bases and the V segment lost 5 bases, leaving 4 bases of the junction unmatched. This CDR3 comprises 14 residues. Germline lookup yields CDR1 SGHVS and CDR2 FQNEAQ. This CDR3 is CASSGGTNYNEQFF. CDR3 DNA sequence: TGTGCCAGCAGCGGGGGGACTAACTACAATGAGCAGTTCTTC.

In this sample, this clonotype turned up a few times. The genes are TRBV15 and TRBJ1-2; perhaps TRBD1 as D (5 bases). Germline loops: CDR1 LNHNV, CDR2 YYDKDF (reference sequence). V was pared by 8 bases and J by 3 bases, with 13 bases between. This CDR3 is 13 amino acids long. The CDR3 DNA reads TGTGCCACCTCCAACGGGGGAGACTATGGCTACACCTTC. This codes for CATSNGGDYGYTF.

This clonotype occurred a few times. The chain carries TRBV7-2 and TRBJ2-2; D ambiguous. V lost 2 bases and J 5 bases, leaving 15 bases between the germline ends. The CDR3 has 16 amino acids. The V gene's germline CDR1 is SGHTA and CDR2 FQGNSA. The CDR3 spells CASSLLFLGRTGELFF. The CDR3 DNA reads as TGTGCCAGCAGCTTACTTTTCCTCGGTCGGACCGGGGAGCTGTTTTTT.

This chain connects TRBV4-3 to TRBJ1-4, with 7 bases aligning to TRBD1. This CDR3 spans 15 amino acids. Germline CDR1 LGHNA, CDR2 YSLEER. V lost 4 bases, J lost 7 bases, and 9 bases stayed unmatched. The CDR3 bases are TGCGCCAGCAGCCCCTTGGGAGGGGGCGGTGAAAAACTGTTTTTT. This translates into CASSPLGGGGEKLFF.

This clonotype appeared a few times. The chain joins TRBV4-2 to TRBJ2-3; D is possibly TRBD2 (5 bases). The CDR3 runs to 16 residues. V gave up 3 bases and J gave up 6 bases, with 19 bases separating them. CDR1 and CDR2 from the germline V gene are LGHNA and YNFKEQ. The CDR3 reads CASSQGTGFGQDTQYF. CDR3 bases: TGTGCCAGCAGCCAGGGAACGGGGTTTGGCCAGGATACGCAGTATTTT.

The J gene is TRBJ2-1, the V gene TRBV5-5; 8 positions agree with TRBD2. The CDR3 has 16 residues. Germline CDR1 SGHKS, CDR2 YYEKEE (reference sequence). Trimming removed 2 bases from V and 4 bases from J; junction bases left unmatched: 8. The CDR3 here is CASSLGSGGNYNEQFF. The CDR3 DNA sequence: TGTGCCAGCAGCTTAGGAAGCGGGGGAAATTACAATGAGCAGTTCTTC.

This clonotype was seen ten or more times. The V and J genes are TRBV11-1 and TRBJ1-1; D is perhaps TRBD1 (5 bases). Germline values: CDR1 SGHAT, CDR2 FQDESV (reference sequence). The V and J ends lost 4 bases and 4 bases respectively, with 10 bases between them. This CDR3 is built from 13 residues. The DNA of the CDR3 is TGTGCCAGCAGCTGGGGGAGAGGCACTGAAGCTTTCTTT. Amino acids: CASSWGRGTEAFF.

This sequence joins TRBV6-5 and TRBJ2-1; D remains ambiguous. Germline V gene lookup returns CDR1 MNHEY and CDR2 SVGAGI. V dropped 4 bases and J dropped 10 bases, with 17 bases sitting between them. The CDR3 extends over 14 amino acids. In DNA form, the CDR3 reads TGTGCCAGCAGTTCCAAGTCCCTCGGCAGGGAGCAGTTCTTC. Encoded protein: CASSSKSLGREQFF.

The genes are TRBV12-3 or TRBV12-4 and TRBJ1-6, with a tentative D call TRBD1 (5 bases). V lost 2 bases and J lost 7, with 12 bases in between. The CDR3 loop spans 15 amino acids. The CDR3 sequence: CASSLSRARNSPLHF. DNA of the CDR3: TGTGCCAGCAGTTTAAGCAGGGCTCGGAATTCACCCCTCCACTTT.

This rearrangement joins TRBV27 to TRBJ2-7; the match to TRBD2 covers 8 bases. Looked up from germline, CDR1 is MNHEY and CDR2 is SMNVEV (reference sequence). Trimming took 7 bases from V and 3 from J; bases not matched to a gene: 11. The CDR3 length is 15 residues. The CDR3 protein is CASTRTGLGGYEQYF. DNA for the CDR3: TGTGCCAGCACTCGAACGGGACTAGGGGGCTACGAGCAGTACTTC.

In DNA form, the CDR3 reads TGCAGCGTTGGGACCCACTCCTACAATGAGCAGTTCTTC. Amino acid sequence: CSVGTHSYNEQFF. The chain couples TRBV29-1 to TRBJ2-1; unclear D gene. With 4 bases removed from V and 0 bases from J, the gap between germline ends came to 7 bases. The CDR3 is 13 amino acids. Germline V gene data show CDR1 as SQVTM and CDR2 as ANQGSEA.

This clonotype was detected only a few times. The chain uses TRBV5-1 and TRBJ1-2; 12 bases are shared with TRBD1. Losses at the gene ends were 7 bases for V and 5 bases for J; bases not matched to a gene: 9. This CDR3 region has 15 residues. From germline, CDR1 is SGHRS and CDR2 YFSETQ. The CDR3 DNA is TGCGCCAGCGCGGGACAGGGGGCATCTCTTTATGGCTACACCTTC. This sequence encodes CASAGQGASLYGYTF.